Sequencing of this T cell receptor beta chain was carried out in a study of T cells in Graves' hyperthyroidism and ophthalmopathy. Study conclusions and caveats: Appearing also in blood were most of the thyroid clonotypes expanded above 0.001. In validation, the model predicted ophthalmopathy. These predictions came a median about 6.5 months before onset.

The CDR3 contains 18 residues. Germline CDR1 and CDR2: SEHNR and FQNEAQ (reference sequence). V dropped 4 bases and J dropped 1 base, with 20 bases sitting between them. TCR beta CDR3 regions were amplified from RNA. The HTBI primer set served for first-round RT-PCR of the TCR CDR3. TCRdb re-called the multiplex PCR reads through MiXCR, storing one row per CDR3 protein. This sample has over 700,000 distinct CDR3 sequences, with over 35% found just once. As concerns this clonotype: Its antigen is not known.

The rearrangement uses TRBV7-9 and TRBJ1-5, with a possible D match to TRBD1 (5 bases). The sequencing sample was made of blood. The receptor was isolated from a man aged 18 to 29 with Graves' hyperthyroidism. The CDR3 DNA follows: TGTGCCAGCAGCTACTGGGGTCGCGGGGAGGGGAGCAATCAGCCCCAGCATTTT. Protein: CASSYWGRGEGSNQPQHF. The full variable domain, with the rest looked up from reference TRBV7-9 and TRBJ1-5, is DTGVSQNPRHKITKRGQNVTFRCDPISEHNRLYWYRQTLGQGPEFLTYFQNEAQLEKSRLLSDRFSAERPKGSFSTLEIQRTEQGDSAMYLCASSYWGRGEGSNQPQHFGDGTRLSIL.